What follows describes a single T cell receptor (beta chain). The run of the v3.0 immunoSEQ assay was at survey level. Method: immunoSEQ multiplex PCR; TCRdb's copy keeps in-frame clones and lacks some. The sample includes fewer than 25,000 clones, around 80% seen only once; the top ten take 19%. This entry belongs to a study of long-term antiretroviral therapy in people with HIV. The specimen comprised unsorted PBMCs, sampled 0.1 years before starting antiretroviral therapy. The source of this sequence is a man between 18 and 35 years old with HIV.

This CDR3 reads CASSLDGNQPQHF. CDR3 coding DNA: TGCGCCAGCAGCTTGGACGGCAATCAGCCCCAGCATTTT. The V and J genes are TRBV5-1 and TRBJ1-5; the D is unclear. The CDR3 totals 13 residues. Germline CDR1 and CDR2: SGHRS and YFSETQ. Deletions cut 0 bases from V and 2 bases from J, with 3 bases between.